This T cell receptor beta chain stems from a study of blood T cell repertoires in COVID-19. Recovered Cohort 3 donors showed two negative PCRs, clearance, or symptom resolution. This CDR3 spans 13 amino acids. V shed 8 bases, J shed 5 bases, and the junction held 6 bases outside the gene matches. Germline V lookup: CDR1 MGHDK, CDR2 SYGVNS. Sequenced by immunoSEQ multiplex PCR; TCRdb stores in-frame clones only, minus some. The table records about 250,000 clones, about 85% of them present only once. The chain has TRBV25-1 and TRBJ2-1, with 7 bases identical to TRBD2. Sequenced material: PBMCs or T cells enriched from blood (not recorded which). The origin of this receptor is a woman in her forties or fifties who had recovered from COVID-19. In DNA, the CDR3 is TGTGCCAGCCAGGGACTACTAAACAATGAGCAGTTCTTC. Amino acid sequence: CASQGLLNNEQFF.